The 7 T cell receptor beta chains below all came from one sample that was sequenced in a study of cytomegalovirus exposure and HLA in healthy donors. Researchers ran the PCR with 60 Vbeta and 13 Jbeta primers. The repertoire was sequenced with immunoSEQ multiplex PCR; TCRdb's copy has only in-frame clones and lacks some. The data show about 150,000 clones, with around 79% seen just once and 3% to 4% held by the top ten. The sequenced material came from PBMCs. The receptors derive from a human donor in good health.

This sequence joins TRBV7-9 and TRBJ2-1, with a weak D call TRBD2 (6 bases). Germline CDR1 and CDR2: SEHNR and FQNEAQ (reference sequence). Deletions cut 7 bases from V and 3 bases from J, with 10 bases between. CDR3 length: 13 residues. The DNA of the CDR3 is TGTGCCAGCATCCGGGAGAGCTACAATGAGCAGTTCTTC. Translation: CASIRESYNEQFF.

J is TRBJ2-5 and V is TRBV5-6; 10 nucleotides align to TRBD2. The trim removed 4 bases at V and 5 bases at J, leaving 14 bases unmatched. Germline CDR1 SGHDT, CDR2 YYEEEE. The CDR3 extends over 17 amino acids. The chain's CDR3 is CASSTGTSATGRETQYF. The CDR3 coding sequence is TGTGCCAGCAGCACCGGGACTAGCGCCACGGGGCGGGAGACCCAGTACTTC.

The sample holds a few counts of this clone. This rearrangement joins TRBV7-2 to TRBJ2-1; 8 bases fit TRBD2. The germline gives CDR1 SGHTA, CDR2 FQGNSA. V shed 6 bases, J shed 3 bases, and the junction held 10 bases outside the gene matches. This CDR3 contains 16 residues. Here the CDR3 reads CASRGLLAENYNEQFF. CDR3 nucleotides: TGTGCCAGCAGAGGGCTACTAGCGGAGAACTACAATGAGCAGTTCTTC.

This sequence joins TRBV2 and TRBJ1-3; 10 bases map to TRBD1. With V trimmed by 5 bases and J by 7 bases, 8 bases remained unmatched. This CDR3 spans 15 amino acids. Germline CDR1 is SNHLY and CDR2 is FYNNEI. CDR3 sequence: CASSSTGGSGNTIYF. Written as DNA, the CDR3 is TGTGCCAGCAGTTCGACAGGGGGCTCGGGTAACACCATATATTTT.

The CDR3 coding sequence is TGTGCCAGCAGCTCCCCGGCGGGGGGCGGTGGCTACACCTTC. Translation: CASSSPAGGGGYTF. The chain employs TRBV11-1 and TRBJ1-2; D is possibly TRBD1 (6 bases). With 4 bases removed from V and 7 bases from J, the gap between germline ends came to 16 bases. This CDR3 is 14 amino acids long. Germline CDR1 reads SGHAT; CDR2 reads FQDESV (reference sequence).

The rearrangement links TRBV5-1 to TRBJ1-6; D might be TRBD1 (6 bases). The CDR3 consists of 17 residues. Trimming removed 1 base at V and 9 bases at J, with 20 bases between. Germline CDR1 SGHRS, CDR2 YFSETQ. CDR3 sequence (DNA): TGCGCCAGCAGCTTGAGGTCTCCACAGGGCATCCCTTCACCCCTCCACTTT. Translating gives CASSLRSPQGIPSPLHF.

This chain uses TRBV19 with TRBJ2-5, with TRBD2 as a possible D gene (7 bases). The ends were cut back, 3 bases at V and 5 bases at J, with 10 bases in the middle. CDR1 LNHDA and CDR2 SQIVND come from the germline V gene (reference sequence). The CDR3 totals 13 residues. The CDR3 is CASSMRGHETQYF. For the CDR3, the DNA is TGTGCCAGTAGTATGCGGGGGCATGAGACCCAGTACTTC.